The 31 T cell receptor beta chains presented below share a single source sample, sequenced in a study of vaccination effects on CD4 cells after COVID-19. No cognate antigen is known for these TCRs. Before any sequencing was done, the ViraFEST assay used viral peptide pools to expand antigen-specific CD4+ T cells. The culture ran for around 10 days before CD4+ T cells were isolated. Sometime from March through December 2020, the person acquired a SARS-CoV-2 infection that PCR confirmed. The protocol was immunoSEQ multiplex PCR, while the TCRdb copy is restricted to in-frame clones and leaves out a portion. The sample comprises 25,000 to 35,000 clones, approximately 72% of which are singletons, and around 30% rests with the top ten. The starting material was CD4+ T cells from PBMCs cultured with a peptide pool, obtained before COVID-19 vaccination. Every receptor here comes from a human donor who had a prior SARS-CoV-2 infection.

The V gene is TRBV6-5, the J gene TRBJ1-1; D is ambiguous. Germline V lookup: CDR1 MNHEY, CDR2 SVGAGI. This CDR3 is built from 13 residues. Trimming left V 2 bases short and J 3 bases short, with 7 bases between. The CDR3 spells CASSYVKDTEAFF. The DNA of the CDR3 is TGTGCCAGCAGTTACGTGAAGGACACTGAAGCTTTCTTT.

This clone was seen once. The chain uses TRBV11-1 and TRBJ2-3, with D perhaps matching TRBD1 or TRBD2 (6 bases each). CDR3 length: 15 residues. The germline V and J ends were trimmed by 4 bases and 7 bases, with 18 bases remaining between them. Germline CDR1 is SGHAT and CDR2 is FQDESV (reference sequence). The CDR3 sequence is CASSSEGGGAYTQYF. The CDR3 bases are TGTGCCAGCAGCTCCGAGGGGGGCGGGGCCTATACGCAGTATTTT.

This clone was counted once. In DNA, the CDR3 is TGTGCCAGCAGCCAAGAGTTGTCGGAGAACTATGGCTACACCTTC. It translates to CASSQELSENYGYTF. V is TRBV4-2 and J is TRBJ1-2; D gene unclear. This CDR3 has 15 residues. Per germline, CDR1 LGHNA and CDR2 YNFKEQ. Trimming took 0 bases from V and 2 from J, leaving 10 bases between them.

The CDR3 nucleotides read TGTGCCAGCAGACGACAGGGGGCTCCGATCAATTCACCCCTCCACTTT. Protein: CASRRQGAPINSPLHF. This chain connects TRBV27 to TRBJ1-6, with TRBD1 matching 10 bases. There are 16 residues in the CDR3. Germline V gene data show CDR1 as MNHEY and CDR2 as SMNVEV (reference sequence). The V and J ends lost 6 bases and 7 bases, in that order; junction bases with no gene match: 9.

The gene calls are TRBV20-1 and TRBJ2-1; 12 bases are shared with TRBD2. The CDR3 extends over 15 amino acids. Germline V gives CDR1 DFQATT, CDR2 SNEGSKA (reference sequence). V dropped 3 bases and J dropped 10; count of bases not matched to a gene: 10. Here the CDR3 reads CSASKLAGGGSEQFF. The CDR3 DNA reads TGCAGTGCTAGTAAGCTAGCGGGAGGGGGGAGCGAGCAGTTCTTC.

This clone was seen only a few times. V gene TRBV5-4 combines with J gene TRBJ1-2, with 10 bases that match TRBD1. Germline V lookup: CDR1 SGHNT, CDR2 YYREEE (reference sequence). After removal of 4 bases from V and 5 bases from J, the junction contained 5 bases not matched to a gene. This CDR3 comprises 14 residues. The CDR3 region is CASSVGGQGYGYTF. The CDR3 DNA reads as TGTGCCAGCAGCGTGGGGGGACAGGGGTATGGCTACACCTTC.

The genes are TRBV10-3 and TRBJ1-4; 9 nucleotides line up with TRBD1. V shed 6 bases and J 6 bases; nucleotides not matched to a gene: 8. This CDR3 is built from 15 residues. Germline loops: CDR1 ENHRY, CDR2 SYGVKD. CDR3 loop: CAISPDRGWDEKLFF. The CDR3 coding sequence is TGTGCCATCAGCCCGGACAGGGGATGGGATGAAAAACTGTTTTTT.

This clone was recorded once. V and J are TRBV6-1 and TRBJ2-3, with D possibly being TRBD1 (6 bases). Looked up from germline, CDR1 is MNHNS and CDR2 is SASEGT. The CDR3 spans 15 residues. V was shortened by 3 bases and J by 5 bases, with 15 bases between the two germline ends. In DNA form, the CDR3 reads TGTGCCAGCAGTGAGGAATCAGGGGCTGAAGATACGCAGTATTTT. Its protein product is CASSEESGAEDTQYF.

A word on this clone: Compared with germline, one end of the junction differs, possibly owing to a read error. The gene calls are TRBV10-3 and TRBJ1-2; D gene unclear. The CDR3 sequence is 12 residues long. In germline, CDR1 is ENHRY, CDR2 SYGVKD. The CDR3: CAINEYSYGYTF. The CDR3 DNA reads TGTGCCATCAATGAGTACAGCTATGGCTACACCTTC.

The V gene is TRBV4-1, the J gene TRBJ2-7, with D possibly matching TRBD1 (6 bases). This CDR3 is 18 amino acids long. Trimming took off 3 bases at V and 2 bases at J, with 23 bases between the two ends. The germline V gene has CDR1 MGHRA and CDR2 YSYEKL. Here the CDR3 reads CASSQWMTTGPTPYEQYF. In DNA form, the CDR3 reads TGCGCCAGCAGCCAGTGGATGACAACAGGGCCTACTCCCTACGAGCAGTACTTC.

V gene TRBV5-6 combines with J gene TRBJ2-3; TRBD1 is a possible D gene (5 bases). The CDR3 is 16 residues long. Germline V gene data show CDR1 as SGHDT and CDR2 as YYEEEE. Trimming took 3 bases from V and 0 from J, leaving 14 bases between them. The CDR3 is CASSSWAGRSTDTQYF. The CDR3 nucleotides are TGTGCCAGCAGCTCCTGGGCAGGGCGAAGCACAGATACGCAGTATTTT.

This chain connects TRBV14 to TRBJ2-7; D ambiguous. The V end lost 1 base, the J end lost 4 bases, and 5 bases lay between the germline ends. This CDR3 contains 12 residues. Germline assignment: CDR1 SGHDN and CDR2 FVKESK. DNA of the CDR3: TGTGCCAGCAGCCAAGGAGGATACGAGCAGTACTTC. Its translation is CASSQGGYEQYF. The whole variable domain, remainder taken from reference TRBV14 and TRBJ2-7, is EAGVTQFPSHSVIEKGQTVTLRCDPISGHDNLYWYRRVMGKEIKFLLHFVKESKQDESGMPNNRFLAERTGGTYSTLKVQPAELEDSGVYFCASSQGGYEQYFGPGTRLTVT.

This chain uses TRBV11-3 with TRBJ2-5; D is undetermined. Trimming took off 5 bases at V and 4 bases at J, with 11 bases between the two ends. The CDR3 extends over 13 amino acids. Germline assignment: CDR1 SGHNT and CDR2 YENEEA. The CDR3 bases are TGTGCCAGCAGCCAGACTCGAGGAGAGACCCAGTACTTC. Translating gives CASSQTRGETQYF.

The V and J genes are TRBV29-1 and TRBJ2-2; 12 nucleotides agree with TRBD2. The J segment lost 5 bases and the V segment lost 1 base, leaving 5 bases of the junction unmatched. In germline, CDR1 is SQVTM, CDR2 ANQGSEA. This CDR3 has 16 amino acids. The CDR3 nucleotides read TGCAGCGTTGAAGGACTAGCGGGAGTTCGAACCGGGGAGCTGTTTTTT. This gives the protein CSVEGLAGVRTGELFF.

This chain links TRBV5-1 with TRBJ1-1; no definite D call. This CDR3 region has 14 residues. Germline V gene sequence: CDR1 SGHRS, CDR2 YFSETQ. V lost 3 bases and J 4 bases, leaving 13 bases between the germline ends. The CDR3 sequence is CASSSDPQRTEAFF. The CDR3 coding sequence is TGCGCCAGCAGCTCAGACCCCCAGCGCACTGAAGCTTTCTTT.

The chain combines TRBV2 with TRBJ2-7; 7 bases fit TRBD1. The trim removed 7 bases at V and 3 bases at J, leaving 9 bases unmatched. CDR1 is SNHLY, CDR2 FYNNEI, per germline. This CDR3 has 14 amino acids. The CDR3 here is CASKPGTEYYEQYF. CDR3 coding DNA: TGTGCCAGCAAGCCCGGGACAGAGTACTACGAGCAGTACTTC.

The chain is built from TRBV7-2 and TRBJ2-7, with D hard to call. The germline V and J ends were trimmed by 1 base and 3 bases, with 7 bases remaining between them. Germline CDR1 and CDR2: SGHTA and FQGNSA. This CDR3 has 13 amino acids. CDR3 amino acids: CASSLDGNYEQYF. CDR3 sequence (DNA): TGTGCCAGCAGCTTAGATGGAAACTACGAGCAGTACTTC. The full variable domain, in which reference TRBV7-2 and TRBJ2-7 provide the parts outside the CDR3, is GAGVSQSPSNKVTEKGKDVELRCDPISGHTALYWYRQSLGQGLEFLIYFQGNSAPDKSGLPSDRFSAERTGGSVSTLTIQRTQQEDSAVYLCASSLDGNYEQYFGPGTRLTVT.

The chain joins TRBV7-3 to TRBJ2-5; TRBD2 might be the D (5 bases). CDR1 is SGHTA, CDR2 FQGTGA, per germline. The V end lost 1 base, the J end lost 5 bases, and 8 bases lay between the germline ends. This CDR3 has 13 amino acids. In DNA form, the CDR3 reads TGTGCCAGCAGCTTAAGAGAGGGTGAGACCCAGTACTTC. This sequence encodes CASSLREGETQYF.

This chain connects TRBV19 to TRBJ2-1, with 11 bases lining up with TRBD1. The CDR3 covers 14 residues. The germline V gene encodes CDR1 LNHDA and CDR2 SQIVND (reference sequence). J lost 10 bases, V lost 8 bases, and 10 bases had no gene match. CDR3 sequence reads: CASRRTGTGGEQFF. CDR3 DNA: TGTGCCAGTCGGAGAACCGGGACAGGGGGAGAGCAGTTCTTC.

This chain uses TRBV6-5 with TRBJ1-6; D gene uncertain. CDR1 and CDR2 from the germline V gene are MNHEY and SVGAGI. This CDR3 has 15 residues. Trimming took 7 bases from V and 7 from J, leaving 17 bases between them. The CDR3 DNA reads TGTGCCAGCACGACCGGTGGAATCGGGAATTCACCCCTCCACTTT. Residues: CASTTGGIGNSPLHF.

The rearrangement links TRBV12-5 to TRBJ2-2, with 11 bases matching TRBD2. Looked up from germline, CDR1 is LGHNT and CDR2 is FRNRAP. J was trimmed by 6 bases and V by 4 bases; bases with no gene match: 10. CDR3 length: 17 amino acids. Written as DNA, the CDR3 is TGTGCTAGTGGTTCGCCTATACTAGCGGGGGAGGCCGGGGAGCTGTTTTTT. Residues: CASGSPILAGEAGELFF. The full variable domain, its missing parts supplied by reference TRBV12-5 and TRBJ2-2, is DARVTQTPRHKVTEMGQEVTMRCQPILGHNTVFWYRQTMMQGLELLAYFRNRAPLDDSGMPKDRFSAEMPDATLATLKIQPSEPRDSAVYFCASGSPILAGEAGELFFGEGSRLTVL.

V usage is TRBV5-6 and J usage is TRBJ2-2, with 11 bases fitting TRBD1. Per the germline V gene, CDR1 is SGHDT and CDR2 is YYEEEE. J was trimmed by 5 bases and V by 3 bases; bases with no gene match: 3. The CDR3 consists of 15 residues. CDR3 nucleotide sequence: TGTGCCAGCAGCTGGGACAGGGGGAGGACCGGGGAGCTGTTTTTT. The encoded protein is CASSWDRGRTGELFF.

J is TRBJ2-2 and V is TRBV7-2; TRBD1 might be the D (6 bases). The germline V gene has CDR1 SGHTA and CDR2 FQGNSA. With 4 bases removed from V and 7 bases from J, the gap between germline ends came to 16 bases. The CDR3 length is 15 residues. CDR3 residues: CASSYYTRGVGELFF. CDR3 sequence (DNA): TGTGCCAGCAGCTATTACACCAGGGGTGTCGGGGAGCTGTTTTTT. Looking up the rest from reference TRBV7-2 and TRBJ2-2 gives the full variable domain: GAGVSQSPSNKVTEKGKDVELRCDPISGHTALYWYRQSLGQGLEFLIYFQGNSAPDKSGLPSDRFSAERTGGSVSTLTIQRTQQEDSAVYLCASSYYTRGVGELFFGEGSRLTVL.

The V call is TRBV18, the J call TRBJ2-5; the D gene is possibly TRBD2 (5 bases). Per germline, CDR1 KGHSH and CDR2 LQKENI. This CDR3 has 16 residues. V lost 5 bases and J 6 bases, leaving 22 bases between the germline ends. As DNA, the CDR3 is TGTGCCAGCTCATGGAATCAGGACGGAGGTATGAAGACCCAGTACTTC. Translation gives CASSWNQDGGMKTQYF.

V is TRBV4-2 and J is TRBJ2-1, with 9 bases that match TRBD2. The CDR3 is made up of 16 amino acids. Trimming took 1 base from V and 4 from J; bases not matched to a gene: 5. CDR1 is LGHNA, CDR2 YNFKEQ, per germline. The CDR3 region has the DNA TGTGCCAGCAGCCAAGCCCTAGCGGGGACGTACAATGAGCAGTTCTTC. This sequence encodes CASSQALAGTYNEQFF.

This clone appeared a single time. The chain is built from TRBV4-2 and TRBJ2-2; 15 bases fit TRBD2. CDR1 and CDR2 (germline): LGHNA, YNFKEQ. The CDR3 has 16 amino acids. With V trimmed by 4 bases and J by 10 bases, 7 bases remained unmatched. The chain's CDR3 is CASSPSGTSGRTELFF. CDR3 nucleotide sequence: TGTGCCAGCAGCCCCTCCGGGACTAGCGGGAGGACGGAGCTGTTTTTT.

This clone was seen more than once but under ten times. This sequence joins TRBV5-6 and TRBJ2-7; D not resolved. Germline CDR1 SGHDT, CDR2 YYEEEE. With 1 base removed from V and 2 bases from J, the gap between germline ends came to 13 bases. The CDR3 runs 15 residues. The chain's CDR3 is CASSLRPTTAYEQYF. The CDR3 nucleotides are TGTGCCAGCAGCTTGCGTCCTACTACAGCCTACGAGCAGTACTTC.

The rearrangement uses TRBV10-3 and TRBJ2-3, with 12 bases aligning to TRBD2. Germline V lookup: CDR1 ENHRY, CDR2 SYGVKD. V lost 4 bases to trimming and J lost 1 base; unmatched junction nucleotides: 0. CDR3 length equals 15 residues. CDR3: CAISGTSGGTDTQYF. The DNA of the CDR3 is TGTGCCATCAGTGGGACTAGCGGGGGCACAGATACGCAGTATTTT.

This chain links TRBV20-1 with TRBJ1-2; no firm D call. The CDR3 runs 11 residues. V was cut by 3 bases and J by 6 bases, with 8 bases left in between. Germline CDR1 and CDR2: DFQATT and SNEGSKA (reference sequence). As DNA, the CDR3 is TGCAGTGCTAGTCCGGACCATGGCTACACCTTC. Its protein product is CSASPDHGYTF.

In DNA form, the CDR3 reads TGCGCCAGCAGCTTGGCAGGGGTTAGCAATCAGCCCCAGCATTTT. Protein: CASSLAGVSNQPQHF. V usage is TRBV5-1 and J usage is TRBJ1-5, with D possibly being TRBD1 (6 bases). Germline CDR1 and CDR2: SGHRS and YFSETQ. This CDR3 is built from 15 residues. The V and J ends lost 0 bases and 0 bases respectively, with 7 bases between them.

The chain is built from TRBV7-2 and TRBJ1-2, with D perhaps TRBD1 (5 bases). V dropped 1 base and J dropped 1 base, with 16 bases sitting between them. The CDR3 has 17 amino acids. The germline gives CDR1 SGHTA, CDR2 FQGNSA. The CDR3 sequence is CASSLDFWGLVNYGYTF. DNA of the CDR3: TGTGCCAGCAGCTTAGATTTTTGGGGACTTGTTAACTATGGCTACACCTTC.